The text below deals with one TCR beta chain. The data are from a study of T cells in Graves' hyperthyroidism and ophthalmopathy. The wider study: Before any treatment, at initial diagnosis, peripheral blood was collected.

V gave up 3 bases and J gave up 4 bases; unmatched junction bases: 3. The CDR3 consists of 14 residues. CDR1 and CDR2 from the germline V gene are MDHEN and SYDVKM. RNA transcripts yielded amplified TCR beta CDR3 regions. The study used the HTBI primer set for a first-round RT-PCR of the TCR CDR3. Each CDR3 protein is one row after TCRdb ran MiXCR on the multiplex PCR reads. The table lists hundreds of thousands of distinct CDR3 sequences, approximately 13% of them singletons. The sequenced sample consisted of blood. This rearrangement joins TRBV28 to TRBJ2-3; TRBD2 matches at 8 bases. This TCR was sampled from a woman aged 25-40 years with Graves' hyperthyroidism that later progressed to Graves' ophthalmopathy. CDR3 sequence (DNA): TGTGCCAGCAGTTTCCTCGGGGGGGCAGATACGCAGTATTTT. Translation: CASSFLGGADTQYF.